The 24 T cell receptor beta chains listed next were all sequenced from one sample in a study of blood T cell repertoires in COVID-19. The method was immunoSEQ multiplex PCR; TCRdb's version includes in-frame clones alone and lacks a portion of them. The top ten clones hold approximately 1.4% of a sample with 150,000 to 200,000 clones, about 87% of them seen once. The sequenced sample was peripheral blood. These receptors came from a woman between 50 and 59 years old with acute or convalescent COVID-19.

This chain links TRBV6-5 with TRBJ2-3, with D maybe TRBD1 (6 bases). The germline V gene encodes CDR1 MNHEY and CDR2 SVGAGI. Trimming stripped 10 bases from V and 0 bases from J, with 14 bases between. There are 14 residues in the CDR3. CDR3 in amino acids: CAIIRGSSTDTQYF. The DNA of the CDR3 is TGTGCCATCATCAGGGGCTCTAGCACAGATACGCAGTATTTT.

The V and J genes are TRBV5-1 and TRBJ1-2; 11 bases fit TRBD1. This CDR3 comprises 14 residues. Germline lookup yields CDR1 SGHRS and CDR2 YFSETQ. J gave up 4 bases and V 4 bases, and 3 bases lay outside the gene matches. In DNA, the CDR3 is TGCGCCAGCAGCGGGACAGGGGGAAGCTATGGCTACACCTTC. As protein: CASSGTGGSYGYTF.

This rearrangement joins TRBV7-8 to TRBJ2-1; 8 bases match TRBD2. V lost 5 bases, J lost 4 bases, and 10 bases stayed unmatched. CDR3 size: 16 residues. In germline, CDR1 is SGHVS, CDR2 FQNEAQ. The CDR3 coding sequence is TGTGCCAGCAGCCCGGCAACTAGCGGAGGTTACAATGAGCAGTTCTTC. Translation: CASSPATSGGYNEQFF.

Only a few counts were recorded for this clone. This rearrangement joins TRBV30 to TRBJ1-2; perhaps TRBD1 as D (5 bases). CDR1 is GTSNPN, CDR2 SVGIG, per germline (reference sequence). The length of the CDR3 is 15 residues. V was cut by 1 base and J by 1 base, with 13 bases left in between. The CDR3 coding sequence is TGTGCCTGGAGTGCAAATACAGGTCATAACTATGGCTACACCTTC. It translates to CAWSANTGHNYGYTF.

This chain connects TRBV5-4 to TRBJ1-4; TRBD1 matches at 7 bases. This CDR3 is built from 15 residues. The trim removed 4 bases at V and 5 bases at J, leaving 8 bases unmatched. The germline gives CDR1 SGHNT, CDR2 YYREEE (reference sequence). CDR3 residues: CASSVNRGLNEKLFF. The CDR3, as DNA: TGTGCCAGCAGCGTAAACAGGGGTTTGAATGAAAAACTGTTTTTT.

The chain carries TRBV5-1 and TRBJ2-7; 16 bases map to TRBD2. V lost 4 bases, J lost 2 bases, and 12 bases stayed unmatched. The CDR3 is 19 residues long. From germline, CDR1 is SGHRS and CDR2 YFSETQ. The CDR3 loop reads CASSPLPGLAGGGPYEQYF. In DNA, the CDR3 is TGCGCCAGCAGCCCCTTGCCGGGACTAGCGGGGGGGGGACCCTACGAGCAGTACTTC.

The V and J genes are TRBV6-6 and TRBJ1-6; 8 nucleotides agree with TRBD1. Trimming removed 3 bases from V and 8 bases from J; junction bases left unmatched: 3. Germline V gene data show CDR1 as MNHNY and CDR2 as SVGAGI (reference sequence). The CDR3 is 14 residues long. CDR3 sequence: CASSYETGDSPLHF. The CDR3 DNA reads as TGTGCCAGCAGTTATGAGACAGGGGATTCACCCCTCCACTTT.

This clone has only a few counts. The CDR3 DNA reads TGCGCCAGCAGTGACCCCGACAGGGTGATGGGGGAGCTGTTTTTT. This encodes CASSDPDRVMGELFF. This chain links TRBV10-2 with TRBJ2-2; 7 bases are shared with TRBD1. The CDR3 runs 15 residues. The V gene end was trimmed by 3 bases and the J gene end by 8 bases; junction bases not matched to a gene: 9. Germline loops: CDR1 WSHSY, CDR2 SAAADI.

The chain links TRBV6-5 to TRBJ1-2; 9 nucleotides line up with TRBD1. The germline gives CDR1 MNHEY, CDR2 SVGAGI. CDR3 length: 15 amino acids. Trimming at V came to 6 bases and at J to 0 bases, leaving 5 bases not matched to a gene. This CDR3 is CASRGQGPANYGYTF. Here the CDR3 DNA reads TGTGCCAGCAGGGGACAGGGTCCGGCTAACTATGGCTACACCTTC.

The chain links TRBV27 to TRBJ1-5, with TRBD1 as a possible D gene (5 bases). Trimming cost V 5 bases and J 4 bases, with 15 bases left between them. The CDR3 consists of 15 residues. Germline V gene lookup returns CDR1 MNHEY and CDR2 SMNVEV (reference sequence). The CDR3 DNA reads as TGTGCCAGCAGTCTATGGGGGGGAAGTAATCAGCCCCAGCATTTT. Amino acids: CASSLWGGSNQPQHF.

The J gene is TRBJ1-2, the V gene TRBV19, with 7 positions matching TRBD1. Germline V lookup: CDR1 LNHDA, CDR2 SQIVND (reference sequence). The CDR3 runs to 14 residues. The J segment lost 3 bases and the V segment lost 6 bases, leaving 7 bases of the junction unmatched. The CDR3 reads CASRETGFHYGYTF. The CDR3, as DNA: TGTGCCAGTAGGGAGACAGGGTTTCACTATGGCTACACCTTC.

The chain carries TRBV5-6 and TRBJ1-2; 7 bases line up with TRBD1. CDR3 length: 14 amino acids. CDR1 and CDR2 from the germline V gene are SGHDT and YYEEEE. V was pared by 0 bases and J by 8 bases, with 7 bases of the junction left unmatched. Here the CDR3 DNA reads TGTGCCAGCAGCTTGGTAGGAGGGGGCTTAGGCTACACCTTC. It codes for CASSLVGGGLGYTF.

This chain joins TRBV9 and TRBJ1-2, with 8 nucleotides matching TRBD1. This CDR3 has 13 amino acids. Germline loops: CDR1 SGDLS, CDR2 YYNGEE. Trimming cost V 3 bases and J 4 bases; bases outside gene matches: 2. The CDR3 DNA is TGTGCCAGCAGCGCGGGACAGGCCTATGGCTACACCTTC. The encoded protein is CASSAGQAYGYTF.

V usage is TRBV9 and J usage is TRBJ1-4; possibly TRBD1 for D (5 bases). The germline V gene encodes CDR1 SGDLS and CDR2 YYNGEE. The CDR3 has 17 amino acids. The V end lost 3 bases, the J end lost 10 bases, and 25 bases lay between the germline ends. The CDR3 bases are TGTGCCAGCAGCGCATCCCGGGGGGGGACGGCGCGAGCAAAACTGTTTTTT. It yields the protein CASSASRGGTARAKLFF.

The chain has TRBV29-1 and TRBJ1-2, with a weak D call TRBD1 (6 bases). Germline lookup yields CDR1 SQVTM and CDR2 ANQGSEA. This CDR3 has 13 amino acids. V dropped 3 bases and J dropped 2 bases, with 10 bases sitting between them. In DNA, the CDR3 is TGCAGCGTTGATGGGACAAGGAACTATGGCTACACCTTC. The encoded protein is CSVDGTRNYGYTF.

This clone was observed once. The genes are TRBV2 and TRBJ2-5, with unresolved D. Germline values: CDR1 SNHLY, CDR2 FYNNEI. The CDR3 loop spans 13 amino acids. V lost 8 bases and J lost 2, with 12 bases in between. Here the CDR3 reads CASLPQLQETQYF. In nucleotides, the CDR3 is TGTGCCAGCCTGCCGCAGTTACAAGAGACCCAGTACTTC.

CDR3 sequence: CASSPGTVLGEQYF. Written as DNA, the CDR3 is TGTGCCAGCTCACCCGGGACAGTCCTGGGCGAGCAGTACTTC. The chain couples TRBV18 to TRBJ2-7; 7 bases match TRBD1. The CDR3 spans 14 residues. Trimming took 3 bases from V and 6 from J; bases not matched to a gene: 8. Germline V CDR1 and CDR2: KGHSH, LQKENI.

Turning to this clone: The same CDR3 also results from other DNA sequences found in this sample. CDR3 residues: CASSPPGQGNTEAFF. The CDR3 DNA reads as TGTGCCAGCTCACCACCGGGACAGGGGAACACTGAAGCTTTCTTT. The chain joins TRBV18 to TRBJ1-1, with 9 bases lining up with TRBD1. The junction had 0 bases not matched to a gene; V was cut back by 0 bases and J by 1 base. Germline V lookup: CDR1 KGHSH, CDR2 LQKENI. The CDR3 has 15 amino acids.

The chain links TRBV7-9 to TRBJ2-1; weak D call: TRBD1 (6 bases). V was clipped by 7 bases and J by 7 bases, with 23 bases between them. The CDR3 loop spans 16 amino acids. Looked up from germline, CDR1 is SEHNR and CDR2 is FQNEAQ (reference sequence). The CDR3 DNA reads TGTGCCAGCACCGGAACCCCAGGACAGCGACTAAATGAGCAGTTCTTC. It is translated as CASTGTPGQRLNEQFF.

The chain has TRBV5-1 and TRBJ1-1; a weak D match, TRBD1 (5 bases). Germline CDR1 and CDR2: SGHRS and YFSETQ. The V end lost 4 bases, the J end lost 0 bases, and 19 bases lay between the germline ends. The CDR3 runs 17 residues. The CDR3 is CASSVGLDLLMNTEAFF. The CDR3 nucleotides are TGCGCCAGCAGCGTGGGACTCGATCTCTTGATGAACACTGAAGCTTTCTTT. Looking up the rest from reference TRBV5-1 and TRBJ1-1 gives the full variable domain: KAGVTQTPRYLIKTRGQQVTLSCSPISGHRSVSWYQQTPGQGLQFLFEYFSETQRNKGNFPGRFSGRQFSNSRSEMNVSTLELGDSALYLCASSVGLDLLMNTEAFFGQGTRLTVV.

The CDR3 loop is CASSFGDNRLELFF. In DNA form, the CDR3 reads TGTGCCAGCAGCTTTGGGGACAACAGATTGGAACTGTTTTTT. The rearrangement uses TRBV7-8 and TRBJ1-4; tentatively, D is TRBD1 (6 bases). The germline gives CDR1 SGHVS, CDR2 FQNEAQ. This CDR3 has 14 residues. V gave up 3 bases and J gave up 12 bases, with 17 bases separating them.

This chain uses TRBV19 with TRBJ2-2, with D uncertain. CDR1 is LNHDA, CDR2 SQIVND, per germline (reference sequence). V was pared by 10 bases and J by 8 bases, with 14 bases between. This CDR3 contains 12 residues. Here the CDR3 reads CATRSMRGELFF. The CDR3, as DNA: TGTGCCACCAGAAGTATGAGGGGGGAGCTGTTTTTT.

This clone appeared a few times. The V gene is TRBV5-1, the J gene TRBJ2-2, with 7 nucleotides matching TRBD2. The V segment lost 1 base and the J segment 5 bases; nucleotides outside the gene matches: 2. The CDR3 contains 14 residues. Germline lookup yields CDR1 SGHRS and CDR2 YFSETQ. CDR3 DNA: TGCGCCAGCAGCTTGACGGGAGGTACCGGGGAGCTGTTTTTT. Protein product: CASSLTGGTGELFF.

This clone appeared a single time. The chain links TRBV20-1 to TRBJ2-7; no reliable D call. Germline lookup yields CDR1 DFQATT and CDR2 SNEGSKA (reference sequence). The CDR3 has 11 amino acids. Trimming removed 5 bases from V and 7 bases from J, with 12 bases in between. The CDR3 DNA sequence: TGCAGTGCTTCCCGGTTAAGAGAGCAGTACTTC. Translated: CSASRLREQYF.